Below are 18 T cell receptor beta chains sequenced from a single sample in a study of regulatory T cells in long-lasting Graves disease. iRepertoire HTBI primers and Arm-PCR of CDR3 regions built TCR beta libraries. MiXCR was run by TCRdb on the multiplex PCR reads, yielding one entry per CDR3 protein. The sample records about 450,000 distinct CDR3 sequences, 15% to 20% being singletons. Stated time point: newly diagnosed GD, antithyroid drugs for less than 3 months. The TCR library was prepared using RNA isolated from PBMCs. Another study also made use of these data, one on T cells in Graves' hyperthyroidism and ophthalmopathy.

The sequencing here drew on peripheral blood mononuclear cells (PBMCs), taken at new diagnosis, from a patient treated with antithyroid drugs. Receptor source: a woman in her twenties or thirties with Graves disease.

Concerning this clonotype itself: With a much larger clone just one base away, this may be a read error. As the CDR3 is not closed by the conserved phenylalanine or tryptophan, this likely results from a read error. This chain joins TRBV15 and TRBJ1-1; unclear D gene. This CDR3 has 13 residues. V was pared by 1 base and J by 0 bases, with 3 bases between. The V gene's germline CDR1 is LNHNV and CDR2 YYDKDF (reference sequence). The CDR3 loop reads CATSRVMNTEAFL. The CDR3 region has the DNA TGTGCCACCAGCAGAGTTATGAACACTGAAGCTTTCCTT.

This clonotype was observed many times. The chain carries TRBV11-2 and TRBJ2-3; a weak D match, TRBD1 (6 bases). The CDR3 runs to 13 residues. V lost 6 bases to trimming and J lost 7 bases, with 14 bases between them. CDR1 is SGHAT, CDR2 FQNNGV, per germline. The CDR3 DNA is TGTGCCAGCAGGGGGCTGGGGGCCCATACGCAGTATTTT. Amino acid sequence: CASRGLGAHTQYF.

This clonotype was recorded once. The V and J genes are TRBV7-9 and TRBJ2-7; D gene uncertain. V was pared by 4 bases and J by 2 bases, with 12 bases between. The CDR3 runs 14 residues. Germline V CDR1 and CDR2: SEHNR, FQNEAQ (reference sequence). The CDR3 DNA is TGTGCCAGCAGCTCCCCCCCGAACCCCTACGAGCAGTACTTC. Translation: CASSSPPNPYEQYF. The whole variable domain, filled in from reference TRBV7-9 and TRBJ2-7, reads DTGVSQNPRHKITKRGQNVTFRCDPISEHNRLYWYRQTLGQGPEFLTYFQNEAQLEKSRLLSDRFSAERPKGSFSTLEIQRTEQGDSAMYLCASSSPPNPYEQYFGPGTRLTVT.

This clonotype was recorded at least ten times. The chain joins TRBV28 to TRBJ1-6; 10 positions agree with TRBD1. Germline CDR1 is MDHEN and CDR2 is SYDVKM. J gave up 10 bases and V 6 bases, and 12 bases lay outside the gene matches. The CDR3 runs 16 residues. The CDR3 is CASSQIGDRGRSPLHF. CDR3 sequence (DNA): TGTGCCAGCAGCCAGATAGGGGACAGGGGCCGGTCACCCCTCCACTTT.

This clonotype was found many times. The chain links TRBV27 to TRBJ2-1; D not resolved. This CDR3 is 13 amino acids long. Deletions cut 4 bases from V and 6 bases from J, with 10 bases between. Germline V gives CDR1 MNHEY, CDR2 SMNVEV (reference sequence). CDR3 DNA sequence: TGTGCCAGCAGTTGGTCCCGAACCAATGAGCAGTTCTTC. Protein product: CASSWSRTNEQFF.

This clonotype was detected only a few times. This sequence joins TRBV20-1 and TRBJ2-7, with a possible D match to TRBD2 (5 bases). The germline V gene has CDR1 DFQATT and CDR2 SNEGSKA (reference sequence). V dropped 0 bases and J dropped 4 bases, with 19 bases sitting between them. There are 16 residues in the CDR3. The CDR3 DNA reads TGCAGTGCTAGAGATCGACCAGGCCGGGATTCATACGAGCAGTACTTC. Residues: CSARDRPGRDSYEQYF.

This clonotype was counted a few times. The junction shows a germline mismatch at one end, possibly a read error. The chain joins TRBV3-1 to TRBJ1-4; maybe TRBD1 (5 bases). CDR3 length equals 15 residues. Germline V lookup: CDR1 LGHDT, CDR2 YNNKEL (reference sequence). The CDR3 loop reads CASNQAGQQYEKLFF. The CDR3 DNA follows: TGTGCCAGCAACCAAGCGGGGCAACAGTATGAAAAACTGTTTTTT.

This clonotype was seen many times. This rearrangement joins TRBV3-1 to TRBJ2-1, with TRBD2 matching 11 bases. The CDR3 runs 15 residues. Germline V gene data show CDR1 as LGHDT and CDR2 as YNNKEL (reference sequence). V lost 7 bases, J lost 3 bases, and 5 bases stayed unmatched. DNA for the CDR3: TGTGCCAGCACCCCGGGACTAGCGGACTACAATGAGCAGTTCTTC. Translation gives CASTPGLADYNEQFF.

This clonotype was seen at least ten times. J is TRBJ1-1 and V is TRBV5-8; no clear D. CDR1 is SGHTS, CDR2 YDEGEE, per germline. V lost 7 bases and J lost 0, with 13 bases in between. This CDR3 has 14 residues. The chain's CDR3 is CASEEALMNTEAFF. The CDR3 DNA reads TGTGCCAGCGAAGAGGCACTGATGAACACTGAAGCTTTCTTT.

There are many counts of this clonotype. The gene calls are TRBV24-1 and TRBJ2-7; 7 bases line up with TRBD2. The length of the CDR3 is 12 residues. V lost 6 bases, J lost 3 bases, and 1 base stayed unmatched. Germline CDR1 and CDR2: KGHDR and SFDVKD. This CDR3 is CATSSGDYEQYF. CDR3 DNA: TGTGCCACCAGTAGCGGGGACTACGAGCAGTACTTC.

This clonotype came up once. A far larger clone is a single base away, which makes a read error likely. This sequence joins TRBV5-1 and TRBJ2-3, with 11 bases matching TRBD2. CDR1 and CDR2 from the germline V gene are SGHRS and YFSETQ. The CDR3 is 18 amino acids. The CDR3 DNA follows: TGTGCCAGCAGCTTAAGGGCTAGCGGGAGGCTCATCACAGGTACGCAGTATTTT. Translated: CASSLRASGRLITGTQYF.

The CDR3 nucleotides are TGTGCCAGCAGCTCAAACTCAAAGACAGGCCTTGGGGACTATGGCTACACCTTC. Translated: CASSSNSKTGLGDYGYTF. The chain links TRBV7-2 to TRBJ1-2; D might be TRBD1 (6 bases). There are 18 residues in the CDR3. Germline V gene lookup returns CDR1 SGHTA and CDR2 FQGNSA. V shed 4 bases and J shed 3 bases, with 24 bases lying between them. Based on the CDR3 plus reference TRBV7-2 and TRBJ1-2, the full variable domain is GAGVSQSPSNKVTEKGKDVELRCDPISGHTALYWYRQSLGQGLEFLIYFQGNSAPDKSGLPSDRFSAERTGGSVSTLTIQRTQQEDSAVYLCASSSNSKTGLGDYGYTFGSGTRLTVV.

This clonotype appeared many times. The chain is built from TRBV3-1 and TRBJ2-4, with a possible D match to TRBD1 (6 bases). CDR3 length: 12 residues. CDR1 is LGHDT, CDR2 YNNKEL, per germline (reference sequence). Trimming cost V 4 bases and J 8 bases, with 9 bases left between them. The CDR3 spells CASSLPGDIQYF. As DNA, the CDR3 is TGTGCCAGCAGCCTTCCAGGGGACATTCAGTACTTC.

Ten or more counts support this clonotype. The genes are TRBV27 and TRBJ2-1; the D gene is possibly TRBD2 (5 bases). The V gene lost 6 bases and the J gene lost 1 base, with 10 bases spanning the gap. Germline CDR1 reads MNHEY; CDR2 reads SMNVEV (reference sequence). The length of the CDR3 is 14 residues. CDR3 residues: CASSFRGSYNEQFF. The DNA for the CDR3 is TGTGCCAGCAGCTTCCGAGGGTCCTACAATGAGCAGTTCTTC.

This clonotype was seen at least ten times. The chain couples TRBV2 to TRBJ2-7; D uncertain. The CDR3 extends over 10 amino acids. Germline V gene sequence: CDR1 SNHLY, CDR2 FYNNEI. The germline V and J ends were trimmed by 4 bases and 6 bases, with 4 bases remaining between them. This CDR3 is CASSGVEQYF. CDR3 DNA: TGTGCCAGCAGTGGAGTCGAGCAGTACTTC.

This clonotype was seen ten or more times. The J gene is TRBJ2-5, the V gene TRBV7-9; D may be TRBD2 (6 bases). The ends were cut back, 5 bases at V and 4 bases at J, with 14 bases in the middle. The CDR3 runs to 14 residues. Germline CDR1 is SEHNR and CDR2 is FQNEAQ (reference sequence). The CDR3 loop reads CASSRIGGGETQYF. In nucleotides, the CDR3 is TGTGCCAGCAGCCGAATTGGGGGAGGAGAGACCCAGTACTTC.

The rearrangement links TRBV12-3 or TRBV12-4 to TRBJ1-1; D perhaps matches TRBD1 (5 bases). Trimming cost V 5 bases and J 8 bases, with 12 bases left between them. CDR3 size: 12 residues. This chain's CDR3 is CASSEYDSEAFF. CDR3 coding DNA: TGTGCCAGCAGTGAATACGACAGCGAAGCTTTCTTT.

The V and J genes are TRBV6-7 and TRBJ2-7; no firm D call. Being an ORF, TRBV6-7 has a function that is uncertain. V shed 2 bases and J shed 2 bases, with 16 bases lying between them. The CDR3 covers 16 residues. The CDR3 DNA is TGTGCCAGCAGTTACCTTATACGGTCGCTTACCTACGAGCAGTACTTC. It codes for CASSYLIRSLTYEQYF.